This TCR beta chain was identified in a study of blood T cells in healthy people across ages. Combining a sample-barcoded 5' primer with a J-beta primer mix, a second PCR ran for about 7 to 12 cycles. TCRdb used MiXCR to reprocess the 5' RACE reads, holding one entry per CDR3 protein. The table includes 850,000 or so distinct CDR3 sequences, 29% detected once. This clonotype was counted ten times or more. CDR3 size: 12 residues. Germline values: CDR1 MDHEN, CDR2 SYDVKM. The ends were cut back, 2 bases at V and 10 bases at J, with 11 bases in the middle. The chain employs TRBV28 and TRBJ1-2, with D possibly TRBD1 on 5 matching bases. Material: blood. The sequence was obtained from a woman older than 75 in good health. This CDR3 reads CASSLREGIYTF. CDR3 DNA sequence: TGTGCCAGCAGTTTAAGGGAGGGGATCTACACCTTC.